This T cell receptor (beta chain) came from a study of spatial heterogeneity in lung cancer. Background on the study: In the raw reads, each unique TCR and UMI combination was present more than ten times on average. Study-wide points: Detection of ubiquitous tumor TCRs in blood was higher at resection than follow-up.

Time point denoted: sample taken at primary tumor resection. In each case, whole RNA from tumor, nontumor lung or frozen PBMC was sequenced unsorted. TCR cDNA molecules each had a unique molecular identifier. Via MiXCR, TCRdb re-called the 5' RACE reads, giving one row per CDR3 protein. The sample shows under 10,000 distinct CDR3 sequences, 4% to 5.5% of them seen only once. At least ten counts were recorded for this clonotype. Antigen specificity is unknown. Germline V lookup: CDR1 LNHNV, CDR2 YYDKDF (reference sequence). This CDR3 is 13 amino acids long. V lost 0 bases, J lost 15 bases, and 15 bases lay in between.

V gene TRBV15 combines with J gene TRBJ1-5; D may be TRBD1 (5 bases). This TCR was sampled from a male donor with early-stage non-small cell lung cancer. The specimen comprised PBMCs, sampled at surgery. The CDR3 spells CATSRDWDRLPHF. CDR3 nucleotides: TGTGCCACCAGCAGAGATTGGGACCGCCTCCCGCATTTT.